What follows is one T cell receptor beta chain and its context. Its specificity is not known. These data originate in a study of liver allograft versus peripheral blood T cells. Study context: Comparative analysis was performed on T cell receptor repertoires from transplanted livers and from recipients' peripheral blood. Study-wide results and caveats: Within liver allografts, T cell receptor repertoires were reportedly different from those in peripheral blood.

Via MiXCR, TCRdb re-called the reads, giving one row per CDR3 protein. The data show some 8,500 distinct CDR3 sequences, about 15% seen once. The ends lost 4 bases at V and 3 bases at J; junction bases unmatched: 8. CDR3 size: 16 residues. Germline V lookup: CDR1 KGHDR, CDR2 SFDVKD. The chain employs TRBV24-1 and TRBJ2-7, with TRBD1 matching 10 bases. This TCR was sampled from a human patient who had a liver transplant. Certain T cells may be donor cells from the graft. The CDR3 loop reads CATSDQTGGDHYEQYF. The CDR3 DNA sequence: TGTGCCACCAGTGACCAGACAGGGGGCGATCACTACGAGCAGTACTTC.